This section outlines one T cell receptor beta chain sequence together with its context. The data were taken from a study of tumor-infiltrating lymphocytes in primary liver carcinoma. This CDR3 contains 14 residues. V lost 4 bases and J lost 10; bases outside the gene matches: 9. Per the germline V gene, CDR1 is SQVTM and CDR2 is ANQGSEA. Scientists recovered RNA and DNA together from around 20-30 mg of unsorted bulk tissue. TCR beta cDNA came from roughly 450 ng total RNA, primed with a constant-region primer. Researchers made the TCR beta libraries by running three nested multiplex PCR rounds with slightly modified ARM-PCR. Use of TRBV1-TRBV30 forward primers with a C-beta reverse primer characterized the first two PCR rounds, which lasted around 11 cycles each. One entry per CDR3 protein results from TCRdb running MiXCR on the multiplex PCR reads. The sample holds 90,000 to 150,000 distinct CDR3 sequences, around two thirds seen once.

The chain combines TRBV29-1 with TRBJ2-2, with 10 nucleotides matching TRBD2. This TCR was recovered from an older woman with primary liver carcinoma and hepatitis B virus infection. The sequenced material came from tumor-adjacent normal liver tissue. The CDR3 spells CSVGTSGNTAELFF. The CDR3 DNA is TGCAGCGTTGGGACTAGCGGTAACACTGCGGAGCTGTTTTTT.